This T cell receptor (beta chain) was recovered during a study of beta chain features in type 1 diabetes. Overall study findings and caveats: In type 1 diabetes patients, VDJ junctions had fewer insertions; deletions at these junctions were more frequent.

The sequenced template was cDNA made from the entire isolated RNA. The study sequenced naive, central memory and regulatory T cell samples to an average of about 3.5 million reads. Using immunoSEQ multiplex PCR, the repertoire was profiled, and TCRdb retains in-frame clones only, with some absent. Among fewer than 350,000 clones listed, about 20% were seen once. On this clone: Its target is not known. This specimen includes other DNA sequences encoding the same CDR3.

CDR1 is SGHTA, CDR2 FQGNSA, per germline. J was trimmed by 1 base and V by 3 bases; bases with no gene match: 0. The CDR3 consists of 14 residues. The chain uses TRBV7-2 and TRBJ2-3, with TRBD1 matching 8 bases. The sequenced sample consisted of naive CD4+ T cells from blood. This sequence was found in a woman aged 18-35 years in good health. The CDR3 DNA reads as TGTGCCAGCAGCTTGGACAGGGGCACAGATACGCAGTATTTT. This encodes CASSLDRGTDTQYF.